This T cell receptor (beta chain) derives from a study of technical replicates of blood from several donors (dated by TCRdb to the late 2010s). Preparation of the library involved the immunoSEQ multiplex PCR assay. TCRdb limited this immuneACCESS table to in-frame rearrangements with V and J called. A share of clones is missing; checked studies link under half to unresolved V genes, and the rest is unexplained. This sample gives 55,000 to 75,000 clones in total; around 87% of them show up just once. The ten largest clones capture 5.2% of the sample. Worth noting for this clone: The antigen it binds to is not known. Nothing much larger sits one base from this clone, and base qualities are not available.

From the cysteine through the phenylalanine, the CDR3 covers 15 amino acids. Here the CDR3 DNA is all that survives: 45 bases in frame from base 1. The CDR1 and CDR2 encoded by the germline V gene (reference sequence) are WNHNN and SYGVQD. Relative to germline, V is missing 6 bases and J is missing 5 bases, with 6 bases of the junction outside any gene match. Sequencing was done on a sample of PBMCs. The receptor chain draws on TRBV10-1 and TRBJ2-1, and 11 junctional nucleotides match TRBD2. The receptor was isolated from a human donor in good health. Some clones in this sample may be carry-over from other donors' samples. The DNA sequence is TGCGCCAGCAGAGAACTAGCGGGAGTGAACAATGAGCAGTTCTTC. Its product reads: CASRELAGVNNEQFF.